This entry features one TCR beta chain sequence. The antigen remains unidentified. Gene names and germline match the mouse. Time point described: mouse harvest day 14 after allogeneic transplant. Each mouse received 10^7 T-cell-depleted marrow cells plus 10^6 splenic CD5+ T cells by tail vein. The data are from a study of tissue T cells after allogeneic stem cell transplantation. Study conclusions and caveats: Tissue-detected TCR repertoire was only partly captured by blood and spleen T cells.

Data came from immunoSEQ multiplex PCR; TCRdb stores just in-frame clones and leaves some out. In the table there are some 5,000 clones, over 30% of which are singletons. The material sequenced was gut tissue. This clonotype was obtained from a female BALB/c mouse given C57BL/6 T cells with graft-versus-host disease after an allogeneic hematopoietic cell transplant.

The CDR3 reads CSSSQSRGANTGQLYF. CDR3 bases read: TGCTCCAGCAGTCAATCGAGGGGGGCAAACACCGGGCAGCTCTAC. This chain uses TRBV23 with TRBJ2-2. Read coverage stops 1 residue before the CDR3 terminus; the germline J gene supplies the remainder. This CDR3 contains 16 residues. Germline V gene data show CDR1 as KGHTA and CDR2 as FQNQQP. Full variable domain (missing parts from reference TRBV23 and TRBJ2-2): DAAVTQKPRYLIKMKGQEAEMKCIPEKGHTAVFWYQQKQSKELKFLIYFQNQQPLDQIDMVKERFSAVCPSSSLCSLGIRTCEAEDSALYLCSSSQSRGANTGQLYFGEGSKLTVL.